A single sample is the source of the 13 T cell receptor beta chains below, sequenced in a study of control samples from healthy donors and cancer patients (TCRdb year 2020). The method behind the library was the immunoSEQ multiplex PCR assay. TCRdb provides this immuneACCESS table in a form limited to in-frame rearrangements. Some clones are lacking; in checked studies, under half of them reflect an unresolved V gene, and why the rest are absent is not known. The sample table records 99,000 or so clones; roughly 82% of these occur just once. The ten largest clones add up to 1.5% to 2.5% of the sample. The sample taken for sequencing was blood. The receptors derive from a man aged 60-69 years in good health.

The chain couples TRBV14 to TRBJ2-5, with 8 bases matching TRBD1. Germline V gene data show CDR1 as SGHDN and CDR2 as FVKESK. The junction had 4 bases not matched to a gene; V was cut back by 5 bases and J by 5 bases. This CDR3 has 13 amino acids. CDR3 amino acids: CASSWDRRETQYF. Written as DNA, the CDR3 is TGTGCCAGCAGCTGGGACAGGCGGGAGACCCAGTACTTC.

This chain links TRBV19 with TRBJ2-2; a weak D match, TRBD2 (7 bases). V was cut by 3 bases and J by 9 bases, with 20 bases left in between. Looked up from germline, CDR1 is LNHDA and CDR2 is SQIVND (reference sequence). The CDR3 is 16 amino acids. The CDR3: CASSIYGGGAVRELFF. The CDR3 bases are TGTGCCAGTAGTATCTACGGAGGGGGGGCAGTAAGGGAGCTGTTTTTT.

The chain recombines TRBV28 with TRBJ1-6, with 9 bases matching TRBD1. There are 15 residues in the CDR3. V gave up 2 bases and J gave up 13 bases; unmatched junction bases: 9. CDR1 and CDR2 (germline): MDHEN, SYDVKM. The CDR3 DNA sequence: TGTGCCAGCAGTTTACGGGACAGGGTCCGGGTCCCCCTCCACTTT. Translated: CASSLRDRVRVPLHF. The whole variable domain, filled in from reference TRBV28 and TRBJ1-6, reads DVKVTQSSRYLVKRTGEKVFLECVQDMDHENMFWYRQDPGLGLRLIYFSYDVKMKEKGDIPEGYSVSREKKERFSLILESASTNQTSMYLCASSLRDRVRVPLHFGNGTRLTVT.

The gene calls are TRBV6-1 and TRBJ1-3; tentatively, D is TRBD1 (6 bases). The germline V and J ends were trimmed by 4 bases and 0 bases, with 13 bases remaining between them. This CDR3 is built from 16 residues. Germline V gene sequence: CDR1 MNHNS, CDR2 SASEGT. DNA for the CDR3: TGTGCCAGCAGTGCGGAACAGGGTAACTCTGGAAACACCATATATTTT. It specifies CASSAEQGNSGNTIYF.

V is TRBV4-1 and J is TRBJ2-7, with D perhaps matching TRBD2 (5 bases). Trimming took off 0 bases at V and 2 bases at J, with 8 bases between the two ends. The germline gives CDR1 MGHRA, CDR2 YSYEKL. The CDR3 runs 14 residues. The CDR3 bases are TGCGCCAGCAGCCAAGATGCCGGGACCTACGAGCAGTACTTC. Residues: CASSQDAGTYEQYF.

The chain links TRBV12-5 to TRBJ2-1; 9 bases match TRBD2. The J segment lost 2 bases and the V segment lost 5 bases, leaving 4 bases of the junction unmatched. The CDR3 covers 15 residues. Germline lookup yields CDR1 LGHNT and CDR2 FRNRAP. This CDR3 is CASGTASGTYNEQFF. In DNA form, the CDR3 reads TGTGCTAGTGGTACCGCTAGCGGGACCTACAATGAGCAGTTCTTC.

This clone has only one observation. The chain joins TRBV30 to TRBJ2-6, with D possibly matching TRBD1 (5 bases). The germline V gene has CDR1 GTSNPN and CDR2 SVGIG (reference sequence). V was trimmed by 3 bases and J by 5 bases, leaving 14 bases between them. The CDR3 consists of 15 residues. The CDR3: CAWSPDIAWANVLTF. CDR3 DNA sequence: TGTGCCTGGAGCCCGGACATCGCCTGGGCCAACGTCCTGACTTTC.

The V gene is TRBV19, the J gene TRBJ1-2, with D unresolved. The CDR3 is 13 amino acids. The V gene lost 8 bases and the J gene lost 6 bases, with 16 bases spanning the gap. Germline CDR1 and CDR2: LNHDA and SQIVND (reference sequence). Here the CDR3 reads CASFSRVWDGYTF. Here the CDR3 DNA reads TGTGCCAGTTTCAGTCGTGTTTGGGATGGCTACACCTTC.

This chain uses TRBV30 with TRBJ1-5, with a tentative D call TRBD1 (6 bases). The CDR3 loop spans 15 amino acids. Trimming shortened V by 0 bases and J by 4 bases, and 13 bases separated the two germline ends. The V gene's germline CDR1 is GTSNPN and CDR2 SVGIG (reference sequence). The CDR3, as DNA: TGTGCCTGGAGTGTACCGGGGGCAGGGAATCAGCCCCAGCATTTT. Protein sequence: CAWSVPGAGNQPQHF.

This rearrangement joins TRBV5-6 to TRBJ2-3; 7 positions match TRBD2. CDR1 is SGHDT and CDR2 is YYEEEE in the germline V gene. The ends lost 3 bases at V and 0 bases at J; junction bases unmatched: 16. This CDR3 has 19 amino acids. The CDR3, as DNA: TGTGCCAGCAGCTCGGGGGGAAGCGAATTTACGGTTAGCACAGATACGCAGTATTTT. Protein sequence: CASSSGGSEFTVSTDTQYF.

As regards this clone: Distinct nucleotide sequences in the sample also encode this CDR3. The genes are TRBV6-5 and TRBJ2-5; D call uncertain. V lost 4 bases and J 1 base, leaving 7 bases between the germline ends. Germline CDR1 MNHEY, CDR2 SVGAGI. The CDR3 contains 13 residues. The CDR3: CASSSRPQETQYF. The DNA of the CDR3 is TGTGCCAGCAGTTCCCGCCCCCAAGAGACCCAGTACTTC.

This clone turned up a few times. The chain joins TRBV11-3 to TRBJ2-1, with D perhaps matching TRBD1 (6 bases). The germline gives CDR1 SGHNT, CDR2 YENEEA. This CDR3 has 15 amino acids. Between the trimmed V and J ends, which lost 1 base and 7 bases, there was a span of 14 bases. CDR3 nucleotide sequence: TGTGCCAGCAGCTTAGGCAGGGGCATGGGGAATGAGCAGTTCTTC. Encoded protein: CASSLGRGMGNEQFF.

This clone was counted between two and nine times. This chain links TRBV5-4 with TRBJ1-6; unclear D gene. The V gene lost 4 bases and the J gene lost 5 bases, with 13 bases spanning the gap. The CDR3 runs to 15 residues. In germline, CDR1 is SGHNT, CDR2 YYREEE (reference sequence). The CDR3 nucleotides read TGTGCCAGCAGCCCCGGCCCAGTCAATAATTCACCCCTCCACTTT. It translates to CASSPGPVNNSPLHF.